This entry lists 7 T cell receptor beta chains sequenced from one sample in a study of cytomegalovirus exposure and HLA in healthy donors. PCR used 60 Vbeta primers and 13 Jbeta primers. The protocol was immunoSEQ multiplex PCR, while the TCRdb copy is restricted to in-frame clones and leaves out a portion. The sample has around 220,000 clones; approximately 80% are singletons. Sequences were obtained from PBMCs. The receptors stem from a girl under 18 in good health and CMV-seronegative.

This clone has only a few counts. The chain recombines TRBV6-6 with TRBJ1-5; no clear D gene. Germline values: CDR1 MNHNY, CDR2 SVGAGI (reference sequence). V was trimmed by 2 bases and J by 11 bases, leaving 10 bases between them. The CDR3 is 12 amino acids. CDR3 region: CASSYMGSTQHF. The CDR3 DNA is TGTGCCAGCAGTTACATGGGCAGCACCCAGCATTTT.

The chain has TRBV30 and TRBJ2-7; 7 bases are a match to TRBD1. The germline V gene has CDR1 GTSNPN and CDR2 SVGIG (reference sequence). V was pared by 5 bases and J by 1 base, with 2 bases of the junction left unmatched. This CDR3 contains 12 residues. CDR3 in amino acids: CAWGQVSYEQYF. The CDR3 DNA is TGTGCCTGGGGACAGGTGTCCTACGAGCAGTACTTC.

This chain uses TRBV5-5 with TRBJ1-1, with 7 bases fitting TRBD1. J was trimmed by 2 bases and V by 4 bases; bases with no gene match: 8. The length of the CDR3 is 15 residues. CDR1 and CDR2 (germline): SGHKS, YYEKEE (reference sequence). Written as DNA, the CDR3 is TGTGCCAGCAGCCTGGGGACAGCGGCAAACACTGAAGCTTTCTTT. It yields the protein CASSLGTAANTEAFF. Filled out from reference TRBV5-5 and TRBJ1-1, the complete variable domain reads DAGVTQSPTHLIKTRGQQVTLRCSPISGHKSVSWYQQVLGQGPQFIFQYYEKEERGRGNFPDRFSARQFPNYSSELNVNALLLGDSALYLCASSLGTAANTEAFFGQGTRLTVV.

This clone was observed a single time. The chain joins TRBV25-1 to TRBJ1-1, with D hard to call. From germline, CDR1 is MGHDK and CDR2 SYGVNS. CDR3 length: 15 residues. V lost 1 base and J lost 10, with 19 bases in between. The CDR3 sequence is CASSESRITPGGAFF. The CDR3 DNA reads as TGTGCCAGCAGTGAATCGCGTATCACACCGGGAGGAGCTTTCTTT.

This clone has just a few counts. The V and J genes are TRBV10-3 and TRBJ1-2; D unclear. The V gene lost 4 bases and the J gene lost 4 bases, with 13 bases spanning the gap. Germline CDR1 is ENHRY and CDR2 is SYGVKD. The CDR3 length is 14 residues. The CDR3 bases are TGTGCCATCAGTGTGTCTCCAGATATCTATGGCTACACCTTC. Translating gives CAISVSPDIYGYTF.

The rearrangement uses TRBV6-4 and TRBJ2-5; 10 bases are shared with TRBD2. The V segment lost 2 bases and the J segment 5 bases; nucleotides outside the gene matches: 17. This CDR3 has 19 residues. The germline CDR1 and CDR2 sequences are MRHNA and SNTAGT. The CDR3, as DNA: TGTGCCAGCAGTGACCCCCTTTATCAGCGGGAGGGCCTCTGGGAGACCCAGTACTTC. It encodes CASSDPLYQREGLWETQYF.

This chain uses TRBV6-1 with TRBJ1-5; TRBD1 matches at 7 bases. J was trimmed by 0 bases and V by 8 bases; bases with no gene match: 7. The CDR3 covers 15 residues. The germline CDR1 and CDR2 sequences are MNHNS and SASEGT. CDR3: CASGGGGHSNQPQHF. CDR3 DNA: TGTGCCAGCGGAGGGGGCGGCCATAGCAATCAGCCCCAGCATTTT.